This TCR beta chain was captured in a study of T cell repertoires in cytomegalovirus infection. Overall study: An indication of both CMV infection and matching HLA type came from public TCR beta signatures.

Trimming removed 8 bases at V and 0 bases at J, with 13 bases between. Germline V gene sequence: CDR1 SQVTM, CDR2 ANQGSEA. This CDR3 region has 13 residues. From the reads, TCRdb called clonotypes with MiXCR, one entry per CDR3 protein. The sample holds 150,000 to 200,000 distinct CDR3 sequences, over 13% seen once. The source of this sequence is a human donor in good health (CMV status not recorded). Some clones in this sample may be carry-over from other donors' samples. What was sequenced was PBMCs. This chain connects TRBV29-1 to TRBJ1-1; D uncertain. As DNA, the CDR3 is TGCAGCATCCGACGGGATTTGAACACTGAAGCTTTCTTT. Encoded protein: CSIRRDLNTEAFF.